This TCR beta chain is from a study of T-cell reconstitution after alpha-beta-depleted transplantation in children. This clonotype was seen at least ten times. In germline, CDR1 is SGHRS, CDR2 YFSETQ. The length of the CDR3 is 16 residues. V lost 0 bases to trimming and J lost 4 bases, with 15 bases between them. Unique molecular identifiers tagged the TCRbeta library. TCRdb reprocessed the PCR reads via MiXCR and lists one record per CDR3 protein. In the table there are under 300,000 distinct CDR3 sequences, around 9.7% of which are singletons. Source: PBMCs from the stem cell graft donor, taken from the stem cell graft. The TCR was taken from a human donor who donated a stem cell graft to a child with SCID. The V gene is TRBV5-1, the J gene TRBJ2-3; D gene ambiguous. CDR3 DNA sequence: TGCGCCAGCAGCTTGGTAGTTCGCGATGGGGCAGATACGCAGTATTTT. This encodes CASSLVVRDGADTQYF.